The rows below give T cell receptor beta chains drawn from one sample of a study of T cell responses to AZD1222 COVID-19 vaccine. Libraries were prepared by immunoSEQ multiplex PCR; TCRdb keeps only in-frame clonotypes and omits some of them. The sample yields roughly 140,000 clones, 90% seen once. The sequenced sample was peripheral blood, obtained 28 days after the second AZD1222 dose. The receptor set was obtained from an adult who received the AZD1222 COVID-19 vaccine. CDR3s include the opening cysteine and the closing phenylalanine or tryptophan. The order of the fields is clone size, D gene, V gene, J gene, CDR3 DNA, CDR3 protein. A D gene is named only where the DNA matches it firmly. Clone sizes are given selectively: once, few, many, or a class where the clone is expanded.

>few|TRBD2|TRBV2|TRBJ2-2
TGTGCCGGAGGTAGCGGGAGCGCCGGGGAGCTGTTTTTT
CAGGSGSAGELFF
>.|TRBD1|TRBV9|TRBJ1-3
TGTGCCAGCAGCGTAGAATCAGGGGGCTCTGGAAACACCATATATTTT
CASSVESGGSGNTIYF
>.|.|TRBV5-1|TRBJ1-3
TGCGCCAGCAGCTTGGCTCAGGGAGCTGGAAACACCATATATTTT
CASSLAQGAGNTIYF
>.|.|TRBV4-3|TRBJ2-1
TGCGCCAGCAGCCAAGAAACACTACGGGTGAGCTCCTACAATGAGCAGTTCTTC
CASSQETLRVSSYNEQFF
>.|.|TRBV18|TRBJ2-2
TGTGCCAGCTCACCTATATCCGAGGCCGGGGAGCTGTTTTTT
CASSPISEAGELFF
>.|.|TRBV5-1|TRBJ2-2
TGCGCCAGCAGCCAGCCGACCGGGACCGGGGAGCTGTTTTTT
CASSQPTGTGELFF
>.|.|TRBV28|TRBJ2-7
TGTGCCACCCAAACTCGGGCCTACGAGCAGTACTTC
CATQTRAYEQYF
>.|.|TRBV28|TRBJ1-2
TGTGCCAGCAGTCTGGAGGGCTATGGCTACACCTTC
CASSLEGYGYTF
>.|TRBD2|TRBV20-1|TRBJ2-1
TGCAGTGCTAGTCGGGGACTAGCGGGAGGACCTTACAATGAGCAGTTCTTC
CSASRGLAGGPYNEQFF
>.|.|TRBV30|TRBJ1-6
TGTGCCTGGCTGAGGGGGAATTCACCCCTCCACTTT
CAWLRGNSPLHF
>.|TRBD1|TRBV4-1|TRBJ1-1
TGCGCCAGCAGCCAGGGACAGGGAGGCACTGAAGCTTTCTTT
CASSQGQGGTEAFF
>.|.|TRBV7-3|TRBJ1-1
TGTGCCAGCAGCTCCGAGGACACTGAAGCTTTCTTT
CASSSEDTEAFF
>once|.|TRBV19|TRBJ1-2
TGTGCCAGTAAGAAGCTGACCGATACTAACTATGGCTACACCTTC
CASKKLTDTNYGYTF
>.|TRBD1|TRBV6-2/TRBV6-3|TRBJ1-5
TGTGCCAGCAGTTACTGGGGACAGCCGAATCAGCCCCAGCATTTT
CASSYWGQPNQPQHF
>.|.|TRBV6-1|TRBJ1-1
TGTGCCAGCAGTGAAGCGGGGGGAGGAGCTTTCTTT
CASSEAGGGAFF
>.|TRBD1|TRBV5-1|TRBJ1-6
TGCGCCAGCAGCGTTTTCGGGACAGCTAGCTCCTATAATTCACCCCTCCACTTT
CASSVFGTASSYNSPLHF
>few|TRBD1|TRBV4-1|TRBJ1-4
TGCGCCAGCAGCCACTCGGGACAGTTTAATGAAAAACTGTTTTTT
CASSHSGQFNEKLFF
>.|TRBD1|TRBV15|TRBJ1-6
TGTGCCACCAGCCGTGACAGGGCGATTGTGAATTCACCCCTCCACTTT
CATSRDRAIVNSPLHF
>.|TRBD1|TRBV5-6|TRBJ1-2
TGTGCCAGCAGCGACCAGGACAGGGGCGCGTATGGCTACACCTTC
CASSDQDRGAYGYTF
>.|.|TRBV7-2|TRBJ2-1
TGTGCCAGCATACGACTAGGCACCTACAATGAGCAGTTCTTC
CASIRLGTYNEQFF
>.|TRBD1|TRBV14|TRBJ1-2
TGTGCCAGCAGCCAAGCGACAGGGGTTGGTGGCTACACCTTC
CASSQATGVGGYTF
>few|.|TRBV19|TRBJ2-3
TGTGCCAGTAGTATACCCAGCACAGATACGCAGTATTTT
CASSIPSTDTQYF
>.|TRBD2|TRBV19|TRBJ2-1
TGTGCCAGTAGGCAAGCGGGGGGCGGATACAATGAGCAGTTCTTC
CASRQAGGGYNEQFF
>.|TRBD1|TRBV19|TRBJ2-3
TGTGCCAGTAGAGGGGACAGGCTCACAGATACGCAGTATTTT
CASRGDRLTDTQYF
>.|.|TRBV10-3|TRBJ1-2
TGTGCCATCAGTGAGTCGAATTCGGGACTCTATGGCTACACCTTC
CAISESNSGLYGYTF
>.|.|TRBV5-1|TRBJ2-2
TGCGCCAGCACCATGACAGGCCTCAACACCGGGGAGCTGTTTTTT
CASTMTGLNTGELFF
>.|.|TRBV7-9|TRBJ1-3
TGTGCCAGCAGCTTGGGGCGGGTTCGTTCTGGAAACACCATATATTTT
CASSLGRVRSGNTIYF
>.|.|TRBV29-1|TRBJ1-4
TGCAGCGCCCGCCTTAATGAAAAACTGTTTTTT
CSARLNEKLFF
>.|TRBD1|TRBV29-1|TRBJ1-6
TGCAGCGCCGGACAGGGCGGCGATTCACCCCTCCACTTT
CSAGQGGDSPLHF
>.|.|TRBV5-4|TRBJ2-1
TGTGCCAGCAGCTCTCCTGGCGCGGGAAGGTCCTACAATGAGCAGTTCTTC
CASSSPGAGRSYNEQFF
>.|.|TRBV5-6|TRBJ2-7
TGTGCCAGCGCTCCTCTGGGGCCCTACGAGCAGTACTTC
CASAPLGPYEQYF